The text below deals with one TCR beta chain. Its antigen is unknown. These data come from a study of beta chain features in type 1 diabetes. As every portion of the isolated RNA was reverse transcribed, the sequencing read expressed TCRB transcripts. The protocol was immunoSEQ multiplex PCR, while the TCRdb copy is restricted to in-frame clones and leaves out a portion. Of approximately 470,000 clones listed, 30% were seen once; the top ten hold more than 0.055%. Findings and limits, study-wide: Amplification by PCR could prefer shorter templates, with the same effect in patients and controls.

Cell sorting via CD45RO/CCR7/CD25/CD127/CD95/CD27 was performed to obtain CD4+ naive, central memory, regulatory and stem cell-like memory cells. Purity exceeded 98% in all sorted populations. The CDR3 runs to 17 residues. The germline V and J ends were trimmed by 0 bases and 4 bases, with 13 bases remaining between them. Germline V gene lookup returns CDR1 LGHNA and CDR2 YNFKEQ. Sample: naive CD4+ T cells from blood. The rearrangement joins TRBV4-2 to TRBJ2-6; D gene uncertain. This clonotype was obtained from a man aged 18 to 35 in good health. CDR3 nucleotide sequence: TGTGCCAGCAGCCAAGAAGGGCTCGTTTCCGGGGCCAACGTCCTGACTTTC. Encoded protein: CASSQEGLVSGANVLTF.